The 26 T cell receptor beta chains reported below all come from one sample, sequenced in a study of post-analysis software for immune sequencing data. Study conclusions and caveats: Higher frequency in patients than in controls was seen for 5 or 6 TRBV segments, with TRBV5-6, TRBV5-1 and TRBV20-1 among them.

Antigens of these TCRs are unknown. TCR beta cDNA libraries had unique molecular identifiers. MiXCR, applied by TCRdb to the PCR reads, yields one record per CDR3 protein. The sample shows 750,000 to 950,000 distinct CDR3 sequences, 53% of them seen only once. The sequencing input was blood. The receptor set was obtained from a girl aged 5-17 years with multiple sclerosis.

The chain links TRBV29-1 to TRBJ2-3; TRBD2 is a possible D gene (6 bases). Germline assignment: CDR1 SQVTM and CDR2 ANQGSEA. The germline V and J ends were trimmed by 7 bases and 6 bases, with 14 bases remaining between them. The length of the CDR3 is 12 residues. CDR3 nucleotide sequence: TGCAGCGAACGGGACTTCGGGGATACGCAGTATTTT. It specifies CSERDFGDTQYF.

The chain links TRBV7-7 to TRBJ2-1, with 8 bases identical to TRBD1. The germline CDR1 and CDR2 sequences are SSHAT and FNYEAQ (reference sequence). CDR3 length: 12 amino acids. CDR3 sequence reads: CASGDRGNEQFF. CDR3 coding DNA: TGTGCTAGCGGCGACAGGGGCAATGAGCAGTTCTTC.

The CDR3 bases are TGTGCCAGCAACAGCGGGGGTATCCAAGAGACCCAGTACTTC. Amino acids: CASNSGGIQETQYF. The chain is built from TRBV7-2 and TRBJ2-5; 8 positions agree with TRBD2. The V segment lost 7 bases and the J segment 1 base; nucleotides outside the gene matches: 5. Germline CDR1 reads SGHTA; CDR2 reads FQGNSA. This CDR3 spans 14 amino acids.

The chain links TRBV27 to TRBJ2-7; D might be TRBD1 (6 bases). The V end lost 5 bases, the J end lost 0 bases, and 11 bases lay between the germline ends. The CDR3 spans 14 residues. Germline V lookup: CDR1 MNHEY, CDR2 SMNVEV (reference sequence). As DNA, the CDR3 is TGTGCCAGCAGTAACCGGGACATCTCCTACGAGCAGTACTTC. It yields the protein CASSNRDISYEQYF.

This rearrangement joins TRBV29-1 to TRBJ1-2; weak D call: TRBD1 (6 bases). CDR1 is SQVTM and CDR2 is ANQGSEA in the germline V gene. The CDR3 length is 15 residues. Trimming stripped 6 bases from V and 5 bases from J, with 22 bases between. CDR3 coding DNA: TGCAGCGTGGGGGCCTCCGCTTCCGACCTATATGGCTACACCTTC. Translated: CSVGASASDLYGYTF.

For the CDR3, the DNA is TGCAGCGTTGCCCAGGGGTCCTATGGCTACACCTTC. It encodes CSVAQGSYGYTF. The V and J genes are TRBV29-1 and TRBJ1-2; D perhaps matches TRBD1 (6 bases). Between the trimmed V and J ends, which lost 4 bases and 4 bases, there was a span of 10 bases. The CDR3 sequence is 12 residues long. Germline V lookup: CDR1 SQVTM, CDR2 ANQGSEA.

Only a few counts were recorded for this clonotype. This CDR3 is CASSSGLAGVTDTQYF. In DNA form, the CDR3 reads TGTGCCAGCAGCTCGGGACTAGCGGGAGTTACAGATACGCAGTATTTT. The chain uses TRBV7-3 and TRBJ2-3; 14 nucleotides line up with TRBD2. Trimming took 4 bases from V and 3 from J; bases not matched to a gene: 3. The germline V gene encodes CDR1 SGHTA and CDR2 FQGTGA. The CDR3 is 16 residues long.

V gene TRBV20-1 combines with J gene TRBJ2-7, with D perhaps given as TRBD1 or TRBD2 (6 bases each). V lost 6 bases, J lost 0 bases, and 15 bases lay in between. CDR3 length: 14 amino acids. Germline lookup yields CDR1 DFQATT and CDR2 SNEGSKA (reference sequence). CDR3 protein: CSASSGGLSYEQYF. In DNA, the CDR3 is TGCAGTGCCTCCTCCGGGGGCCTCTCCTACGAGCAGTACTTC.

V is TRBV12-3 or TRBV12-4 and J is TRBJ2-6; D call uncertain. V was cut by 5 bases and J by 0 bases, with 8 bases left in between. This CDR3 comprises 15 residues. CDR3 loop: CASSGRISGANVLTF. The CDR3, as DNA: TGTGCCAGCAGTGGGCGTATCTCTGGGGCCAACGTCCTGACTTTC.

This clonotype came up once. The chain couples TRBV5-1 to TRBJ2-5; TRBD2 agrees at 11 bases. CDR3 length: 17 residues. The ends lost 3 bases at V and 1 base at J; junction bases unmatched: 8. CDR1 SGHRS and CDR2 YFSETQ come from the germline V gene. CDR3 sequence: CASSSPTSGIPQETQYF. The DNA for the CDR3 is TGCGCCAGCAGCTCACCGACTAGCGGGATCCCCCAAGAGACCCAGTACTTC.

The CDR3 sequence is CASTPGGHSNQPQHF. CDR3 bases: TGTGCCAGCACCCCAGGGGGACATAGCAATCAGCCCCAGCATTTT. This chain uses TRBV12-3 or TRBV12-4 with TRBJ1-5; 7 bases fit TRBD1. The junction had 6 bases not matched to a gene; V was cut back by 7 bases and J by 0 bases. This CDR3 is 15 amino acids long.

This clonotype was picked up a small number of times. The chain joins TRBV5-6 to TRBJ2-2, with 7 bases matching TRBD2. V trimming: 3 bases; J trimming: 5 bases; junction bases outside the gene matches: 13. CDR1 is SGHDT, CDR2 YYEEEE, per germline. The CDR3 contains 17 residues. DNA for the CDR3: TGTGCCAGCAGCTCTAATAATCGACTAGCAGGAACCGGGGAGCTGTTTTTT. It codes for CASSSNNRLAGTGELFF. Looking up the rest from reference TRBV5-6 and TRBJ2-2 gives the full variable domain: DAGVTQSPTHLIKTRGQQVTLRCSPKSGHDTVSWYQQALGQGPQFIFQYYEEEERQRGNFPDRFSGHQFPNYSSELNVNALLLGDSALYLCASSSNNRLAGTGELFFGEGSRLTVL.

This chain links TRBV20-1 with TRBJ2-4; D may be TRBD2 (5 bases). The ends were cut back, 5 bases at V and 2 bases at J, with 16 bases in the middle. Germline CDR1 is DFQATT and CDR2 is SNEGSKA (reference sequence). The CDR3 spans 15 residues. The CDR3 reads CSAARNPGTKNIQYF. The CDR3 nucleotides are TGCAGTGCTGCCCGGAACCCCGGGACCAAAAACATTCAGTACTTC.

V usage is TRBV6-5 and J usage is TRBJ2-7; TRBD2 aligns across 7 bases. The V and J ends lost 6 bases and 5 bases, in that order; junction bases with no gene match: 7. CDR1 is MNHEY, CDR2 SVGAGI, per germline. The CDR3 consists of 13 residues. CDR3 nucleotide sequence: TGTGCCAGCAGCTTTCCGGCGGGAGACGAGCAGTACTTC. This translates into CASSFPAGDEQYF.

This sequence joins TRBV10-3 and TRBJ2-3; a possible D gene is TRBD2 (5 bases). Trimming removed 7 bases at V and 0 bases at J, with 11 bases between. The CDR3 has 14 amino acids. Looked up from germline, CDR1 is ENHRY and CDR2 is SYGVKD. This CDR3 is CAIKGAVSTDTQYF. The CDR3 DNA reads as TGTGCCATCAAAGGAGCGGTTAGCACAGATACGCAGTATTTT.

Written as DNA, the CDR3 is TGTGCCAGCAGCCCCGAAAGGGGACAGGGGGCTTACGAGCAGTACTTC. Translating it yields CASSPERGQGAYEQYF. The V call is TRBV3-1, the J call TRBJ2-7, with 12 bases lining up with TRBD1. Trimming at V came to 4 bases and at J to 4 bases, leaving 8 bases not matched to a gene. Germline assignment: CDR1 LGHDT and CDR2 YNNKEL (reference sequence). There are 16 residues in the CDR3.

This clonotype was seen only a few times. The chain couples TRBV10-3 to TRBJ2-5; 9 nucleotides agree with TRBD1. Germline values: CDR1 ENHRY, CDR2 SYGVKD. V gave up 10 bases and J gave up 4 bases; unmatched junction bases: 10. The CDR3 covers 14 residues. For the CDR3, the DNA is TGTGCCACCACAAACAGGGGACAGGGAGAGACCCAGTACTTC. Its protein is CATTNRGQGETQYF.

The rearrangement links TRBV29-1 to TRBJ1-1; 7 bases are shared with TRBD1. Germline CDR1 reads SQVTM; CDR2 reads ANQGSEA. CDR3 length equals 11 residues. Trimming cost V 7 bases and J 9 bases; bases outside gene matches: 8. CDR3 sequence reads: CSAWTGPQAFF. CDR3 coding DNA: TGCAGCGCCTGGACAGGTCCCCAAGCTTTCTTT.

This clonotype was seen a handful of times. The V and J genes are TRBV20-1 and TRBJ2-5, with 12 bases lining up with TRBD2. The V gene end was trimmed by 2 bases and the J gene end by 5 bases; junction bases not matched to a gene: 9. The V gene's germline CDR1 is DFQATT and CDR2 SNEGSKA (reference sequence). The CDR3 covers 16 residues. In nucleotides, the CDR3 is TGCAGTGCTAGATATCTCGCTAGCGGGGGGGCGGAGACCCAGTACTTC. The encoded protein is CSARYLASGGAETQYF.

The gene calls are TRBV5-1 and TRBJ2-1; no reliable D call. The CDR3 length is 14 residues. V gave up 7 bases and J gave up 2 bases, with 13 bases separating them. Germline loops: CDR1 SGHRS, CDR2 YFSETQ. CDR3 nucleotide sequence: TGCGCCAGCCAACGGCAGGAGCCCTACAATGAGCAGTTCTTC. The encoded protein is CASQRQEPYNEQFF.

This clonotype turned up a few times. This rearrangement joins TRBV6-1 to TRBJ2-7; 7 bases map to TRBD1. The V gene's germline CDR1 is MNHNS and CDR2 SASEGT. Trimming at V came to 3 bases and at J to 1 base, leaving 6 bases not matched to a gene. This CDR3 comprises 15 residues. The CDR3 reads CASSDEPGQSYEQYF. CDR3 coding DNA: TGTGCCAGCAGTGATGAGCCGGGACAGTCCTACGAGCAGTACTTC.

This chain uses TRBV2 with TRBJ2-7, with TRBD2 identical over 10 bases. V trimming: 10 bases; J trimming: 3 bases; junction bases outside the gene matches: 6. The CDR3 loop spans 13 amino acids. Germline assignment: CDR1 SNHLY and CDR2 FYNNEI. CDR3 in amino acids: CATRTSGVYEQYF. CDR3 bases: TGTGCCACCAGGACTAGCGGCGTCTACGAGCAGTACTTC.

This clonotype showed up just once. The chain couples TRBV20-1 to TRBJ2-5, with TRBD2 identical over 12 bases. Trimming removed 1 base from V and 1 base from J; junction bases left unmatched: 10. The germline V gene has CDR1 DFQATT and CDR2 SNEGSKA (reference sequence). The CDR3 runs 18 residues. The DNA for the CDR3 is TGCAGTGCTAGAGTTACCCTAGCGGGGGGGTCGTTCCAAGAGACCCAGTACTTC. Its translation is CSARVTLAGGSFQETQYF.

J is TRBJ1-6 and V is TRBV20-1; D gene unclear. Germline V lookup: CDR1 DFQATT, CDR2 SNEGSKA (reference sequence). V dropped 2 bases and J dropped 7 bases, with 15 bases sitting between them. The CDR3 has 15 residues. This CDR3 reads CSARSWATKNSPLHF. CDR3 sequence (DNA): TGCAGTGCTAGATCTTGGGCTACCAAAAATTCACCCCTCCACTTT.

Worth noting for this clonotype: No conserved phenylalanine or tryptophan ends this CDR3, so it is likely a read error. The chain links TRBV6-5 to TRBJ2-5, with TRBD2 matching over 10 bases. Gene TRBJ2-7 matches the end of the DNA better, so the J call may be wrong. Germline assignment: CDR1 MNHEY and CDR2 SVGAGI. This CDR3 spans 16 amino acids. The CDR3 DNA reads TGTGCCAGCAGTTACTCAATGCTAGCGGGAGTGGGCGAGCAGTACTGC. Residues: CASSYSMLAGVGEQYC.

The J gene is TRBJ2-7, the V gene TRBV29-1, with TRBD1 identical over 8 bases. Germline assignment: CDR1 SQVTM and CDR2 ANQGSEA. V lost 4 bases and J lost 1; bases outside the gene matches: 6. The CDR3 covers 14 residues. This chain's CDR3 is CSVGGTGFSYEQYF. DNA for the CDR3: TGCAGCGTTGGAGGGACAGGCTTTTCCTACGAGCAGTACTTC.